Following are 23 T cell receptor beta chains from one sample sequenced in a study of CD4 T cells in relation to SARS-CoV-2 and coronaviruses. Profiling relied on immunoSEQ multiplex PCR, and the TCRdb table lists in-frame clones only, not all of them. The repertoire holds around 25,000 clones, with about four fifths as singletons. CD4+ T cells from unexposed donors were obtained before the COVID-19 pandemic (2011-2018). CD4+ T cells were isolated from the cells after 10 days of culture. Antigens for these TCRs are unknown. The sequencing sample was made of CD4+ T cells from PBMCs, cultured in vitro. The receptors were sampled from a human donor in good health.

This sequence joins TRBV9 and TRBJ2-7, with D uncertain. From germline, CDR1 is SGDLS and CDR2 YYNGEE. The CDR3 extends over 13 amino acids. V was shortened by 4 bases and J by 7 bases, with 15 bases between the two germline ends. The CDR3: CASSTNTVGEQYF. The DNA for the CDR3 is TGTGCCAGCAGCACTAATACCGTGGGGGAGCAGTACTTC.

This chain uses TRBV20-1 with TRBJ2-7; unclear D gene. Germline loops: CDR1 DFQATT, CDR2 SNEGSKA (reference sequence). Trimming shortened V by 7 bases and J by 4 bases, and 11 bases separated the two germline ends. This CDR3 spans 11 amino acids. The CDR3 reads CSVGFSYEQYF. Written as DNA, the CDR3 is TGCAGTGTTGGCTTCTCTTACGAGCAGTACTTC.

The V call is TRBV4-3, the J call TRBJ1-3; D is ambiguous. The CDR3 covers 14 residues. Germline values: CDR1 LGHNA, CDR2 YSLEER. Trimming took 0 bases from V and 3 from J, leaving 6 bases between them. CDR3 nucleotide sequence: TGCGCCAGCAGCCAAGACCGGGGTGGAAACACCATATATTTT. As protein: CASSQDRGGNTIYF.

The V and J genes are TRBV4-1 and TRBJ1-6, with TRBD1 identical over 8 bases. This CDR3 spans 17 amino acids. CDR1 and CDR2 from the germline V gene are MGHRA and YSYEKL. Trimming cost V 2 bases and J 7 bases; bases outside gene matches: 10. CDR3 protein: CASSQLSGDRRNSPLHF. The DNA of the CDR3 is TGCGCCAGCAGCCAACTCTCCGGGGACAGGCGGAATTCACCCCTCCACTTT.

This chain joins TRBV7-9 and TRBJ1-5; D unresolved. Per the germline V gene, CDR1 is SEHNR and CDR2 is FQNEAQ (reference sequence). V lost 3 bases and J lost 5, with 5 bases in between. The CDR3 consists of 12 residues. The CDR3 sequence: CASSFPDQPQHF. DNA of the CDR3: TGTGCCAGCAGCTTCCCCGATCAGCCCCAGCATTTT.

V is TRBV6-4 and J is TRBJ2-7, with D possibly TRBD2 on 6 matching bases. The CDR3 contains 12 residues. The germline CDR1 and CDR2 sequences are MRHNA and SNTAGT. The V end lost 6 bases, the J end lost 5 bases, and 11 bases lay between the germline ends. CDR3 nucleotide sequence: TGTGCCAGCAGCAAGACTAGTCACGAGCAGTACTTC. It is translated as CASSKTSHEQYF.

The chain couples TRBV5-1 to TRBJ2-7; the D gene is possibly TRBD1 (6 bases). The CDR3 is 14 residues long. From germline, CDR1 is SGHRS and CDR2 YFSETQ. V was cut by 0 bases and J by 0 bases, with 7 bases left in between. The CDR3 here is CASSLGDNSYEQYF. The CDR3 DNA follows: TGCGCCAGCAGCTTGGGGGACAACTCCTACGAGCAGTACTTC.

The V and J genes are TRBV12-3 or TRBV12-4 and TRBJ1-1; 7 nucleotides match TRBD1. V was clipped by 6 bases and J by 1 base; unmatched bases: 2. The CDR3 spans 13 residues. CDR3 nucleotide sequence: TGTGCCAGCAGCGGACAGGAGAACACTGAAGCTTTCTTT. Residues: CASSGQENTEAFF.

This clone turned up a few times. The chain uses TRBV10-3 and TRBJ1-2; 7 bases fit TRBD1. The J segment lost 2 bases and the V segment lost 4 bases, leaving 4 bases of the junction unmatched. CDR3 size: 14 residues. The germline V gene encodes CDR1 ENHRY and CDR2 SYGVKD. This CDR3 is CAISGGQSNYGYTF. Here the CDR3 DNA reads TGTGCCATCAGTGGGGGACAGTCGAACTATGGCTACACCTTC.

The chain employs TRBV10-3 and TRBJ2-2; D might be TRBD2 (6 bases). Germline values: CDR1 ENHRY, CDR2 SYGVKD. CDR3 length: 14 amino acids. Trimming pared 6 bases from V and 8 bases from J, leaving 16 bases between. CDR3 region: CAISAGLLSGELFF. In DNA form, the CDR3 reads TGTGCCATCAGCGCGGGACTTCTATCGGGGGAGCTGTTTTTT.

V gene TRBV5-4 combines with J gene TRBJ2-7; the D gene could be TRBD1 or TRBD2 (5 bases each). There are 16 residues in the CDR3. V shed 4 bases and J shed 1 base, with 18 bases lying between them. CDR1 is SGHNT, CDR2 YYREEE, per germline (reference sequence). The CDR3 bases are TGTGCCAGCAGCCCGCCCCCGGGACGGGGTTCCTACGAGCAGTACTTC. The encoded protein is CASSPPPGRGSYEQYF. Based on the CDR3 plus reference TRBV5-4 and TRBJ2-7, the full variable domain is ETGVTQSPTHLIKTRGQQVTLRCSSQSGHNTVSWYQQALGQGPQFIFQYYREEENGRGNFPPRFSGLQFPNYSSELNVNALELDDSALYLCASSPPPGRGSYEQYFGPGTRLTVT.

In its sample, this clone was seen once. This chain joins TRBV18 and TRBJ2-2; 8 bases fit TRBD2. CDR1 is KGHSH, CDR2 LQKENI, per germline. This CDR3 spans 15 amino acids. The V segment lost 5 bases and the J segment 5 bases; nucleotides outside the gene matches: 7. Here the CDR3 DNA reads TGTGCCAGCTCAGAGAGCGGGGGAAGGACCGGGGAGCTGTTTTTT. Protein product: CASSESGGRTGELFF.

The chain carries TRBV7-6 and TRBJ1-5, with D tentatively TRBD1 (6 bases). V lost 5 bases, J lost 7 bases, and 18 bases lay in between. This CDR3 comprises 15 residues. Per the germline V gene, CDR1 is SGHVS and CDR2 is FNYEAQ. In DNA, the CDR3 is TGTGCCAGCAGCCCAGGTCAGGGGCTAGGACAGCCCCAGCATTTT. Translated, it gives CASSPGQGLGQPQHF.

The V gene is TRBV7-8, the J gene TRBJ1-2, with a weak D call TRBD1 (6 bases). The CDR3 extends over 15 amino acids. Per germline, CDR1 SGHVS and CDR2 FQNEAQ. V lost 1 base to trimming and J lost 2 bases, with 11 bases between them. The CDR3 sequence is CASSLVSGGNYGYTF. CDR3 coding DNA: TGTGCCAGCAGCTTAGTGTCTGGGGGCAACTATGGCTACACCTTC.

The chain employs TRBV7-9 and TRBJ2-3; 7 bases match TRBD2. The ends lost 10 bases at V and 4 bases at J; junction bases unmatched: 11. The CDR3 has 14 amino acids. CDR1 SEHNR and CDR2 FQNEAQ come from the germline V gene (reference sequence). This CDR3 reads CATQMGGSSDTQYF. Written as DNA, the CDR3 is TGTGCCACCCAGATGGGCGGGAGTTCAGATACGCAGTATTTT.

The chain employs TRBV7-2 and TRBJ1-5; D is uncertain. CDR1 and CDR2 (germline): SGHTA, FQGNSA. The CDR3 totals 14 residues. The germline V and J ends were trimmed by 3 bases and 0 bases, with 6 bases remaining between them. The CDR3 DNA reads TGTGCCAGCAGCTTGTCGAATAGCAATCAGCCCCAGCATTTT. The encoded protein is CASSLSNSNQPQHF.

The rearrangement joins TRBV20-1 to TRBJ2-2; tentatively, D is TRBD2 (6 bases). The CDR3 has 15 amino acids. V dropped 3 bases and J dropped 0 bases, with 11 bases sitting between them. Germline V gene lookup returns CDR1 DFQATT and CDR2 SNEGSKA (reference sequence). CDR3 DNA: TGCAGTGCTAGTCCGGGACTTGCGAACACCGGGGAGCTGTTTTTT. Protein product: CSASPGLANTGELFF.

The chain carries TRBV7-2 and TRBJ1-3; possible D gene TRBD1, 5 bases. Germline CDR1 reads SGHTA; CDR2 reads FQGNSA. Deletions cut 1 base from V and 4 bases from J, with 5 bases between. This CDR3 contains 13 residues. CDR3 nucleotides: TGTGCCAGCAGCTTAGAGGGGGGAAACACCATATATTTT. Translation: CASSLEGGNTIYF.

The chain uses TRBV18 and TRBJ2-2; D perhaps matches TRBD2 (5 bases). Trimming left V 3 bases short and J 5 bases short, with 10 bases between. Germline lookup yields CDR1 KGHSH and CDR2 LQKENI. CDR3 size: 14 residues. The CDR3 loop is CASSPASSTGELFF. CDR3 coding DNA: TGTGCCAGCTCACCGGCTAGCAGTACCGGGGAGCTGTTTTTT.

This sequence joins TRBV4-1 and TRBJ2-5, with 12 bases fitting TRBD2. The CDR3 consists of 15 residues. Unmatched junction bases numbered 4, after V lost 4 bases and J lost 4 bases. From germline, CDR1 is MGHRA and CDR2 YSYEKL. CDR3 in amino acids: CASSLTGLAGETQYF. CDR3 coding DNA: TGCGCCAGCAGCCTCACGGGACTAGCGGGAGAGACCCAGTACTTC.

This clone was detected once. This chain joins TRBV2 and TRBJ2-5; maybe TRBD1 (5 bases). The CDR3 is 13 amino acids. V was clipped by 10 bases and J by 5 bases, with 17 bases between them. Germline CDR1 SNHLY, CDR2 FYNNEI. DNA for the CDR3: TGTGCCATTCAAGGGGCCCGGGTGGAGACCCAGTACTTC. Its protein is CAIQGARVETQYF.

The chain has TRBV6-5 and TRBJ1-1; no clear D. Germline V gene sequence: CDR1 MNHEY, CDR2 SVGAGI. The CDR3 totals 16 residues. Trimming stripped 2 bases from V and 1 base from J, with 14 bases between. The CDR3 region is CASSYARMWQNTEAFF. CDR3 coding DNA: TGTGCCAGCAGTTACGCTAGGATGTGGCAGAACACTGAAGCTTTCTTT.

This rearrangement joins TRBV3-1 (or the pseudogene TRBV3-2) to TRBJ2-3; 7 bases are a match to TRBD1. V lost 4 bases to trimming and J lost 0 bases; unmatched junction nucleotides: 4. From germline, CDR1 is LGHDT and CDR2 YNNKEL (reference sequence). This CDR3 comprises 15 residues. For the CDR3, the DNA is TGTGCCAGCAGCCGACTACAGGGGAGCACAGATACGCAGTATTTT. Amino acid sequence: CASSRLQGSTDTQYF.